This T cell receptor (beta chain) came from a study of blood T cell repertoires in COVID-19. Study-wide background: The samples span acute and convalescent COVID-19 from the United States, Italy and Spain.

This clone has just one count. The V gene lost 5 bases and the J gene lost 5 bases, with 4 bases spanning the gap. This CDR3 has 12 residues. CDR1 and CDR2 (germline): SGHAT, FQDESV (reference sequence). The protocol was immunoSEQ multiplex PCR, while the TCRdb copy is restricted to in-frame clones and leaves out a portion. The sample has some 200,000 clones; approximately 80% are singletons. The V call is TRBV11-1, the J call TRBJ1-6; no definite D call. The sample consisted of peripheral blood. The TCR originated in a woman aged 40 to 50 who had recovered from COVID-19. The CDR3: CASSQNNSPLHF. The CDR3, as DNA: TGTGCCAGCAGCCAAAATAATTCACCCCTCCACTTT.